Sequencing of this T cell receptor beta chain was carried out in a study of blood T cell repertoires in COVID-19. Study-wide background: Samples of COVID-19 (acute and convalescent) were obtained from the United States, Italy and Spain. Sources were T cells, B-cell-depleted T cells, or PBMCs; the material itself was cDNA or gDNA.

Authors' methods: The assay estimated nucleated cells by amplifying reference gene primers. Some clones are missing from TCRdb's copy, which holds only in-frame ones; the method was immunoSEQ multiplex PCR. The V and J calls and clone size are taken from that table; D and trimming were inferred from the DNA. The data hold about 26,000 clones, with 85% to 95% observed a single time. Material for sequencing was peripheral blood. The clonotype comes from a human donor in a cohort sampled during active COVID-19.

The CDR3 DNA follows: TGCGCCAGCAGCCTGAGGGAGGGCGATGAGCAGTTCTTC. The encoded protein is CASSLREGDEQFF. V is TRBV5-1 and J is TRBJ2-1; 7 bases match TRBD2. V gave up 4 bases and J gave up 8 bases; unmatched junction bases: 6. Germline V CDR1 and CDR2: SGHRS, YFSETQ. This CDR3 region has 13 residues.